A selection of T cell receptor beta chains follows, all from one sample in a study of identical twins. Using its own MiXCR run on the 5' RACE reads, TCRdb lists one record per CDR3 protein. The sample includes about 340,000 distinct CDR3 sequences, roughly 10% seen only once; the top ten take under 10%. Sequencing was carried out using naive T cells sorted from blood. The receptor source for this set is a woman aged 50 to 60 in good health. CDR3s include the opening cysteine and the closing phenylalanine or tryptophan. Fields, in order: D gene, V gene, clone size, J gene, CDR3 DNA, CDR3 protein. The D gene is left open where the match is weak. Expanded clones are given a class, and other clones once, few, many or no size at all.

TRBD2	TRBV15	.	TRBJ2-1	TGTGCCACCAGCAGAGACGGACTAGCGGGAGGAGGTGAGCAGTTCTTC	CATSRDGLAGGGEQFF
TRBD2	TRBV20-1	.	TRBJ2-4	TGCAGTGCTAGAGACTGGACTAGCGGGAGGATTGGCAAAAACATTCAGTACTTC	CSARDWTSGRIGKNIQYF
TRBD2	TRBV4-2	few	TRBJ2-1	TGTGCCAGCAGCCAAGTAGCGGGACGAACCTACAATGAGCAGTTCTTC	CASSQVAGRTYNEQFF
.	TRBV7-9	few	TRBJ2-1	TGTGCCAGCAGCTTAAGAACGACTGGGCGGGGTGGCTCCTACAATGAGCAGTTCTTC	CASSLRTTGRGGSYNEQFF
TRBD1	TRBV5-1	.	TRBJ2-3	TGCGCCAGCAGGGGGACAGCTAGCACAGATACGCAGTATTTT	CASRGTASTDTQYF
.	TRBV29-1	many	TRBJ1-3	TGCAGCGCCCTCACAGCGGGCTTCTCTGGAAACACCATATATTTT	CSALTAGFSGNTIYF
TRBD2	TRBV12-3/TRBV12-4	many	TRBJ2-4	TGTGCCAGCAGCCCAGGCGGGAGGGTGGCCAAAAACATTCAGTACTTC	CASSPGGRVAKNIQYF
.	TRBV24-1	.	TRBJ2-2	TGTGCCACCAGTGTCTCCCTAGGGTCCGGGGAGCTGTTTTTT	CATSVSLGSGELFF
.	TRBV5-1	few	TRBJ2-3	TGCGCCAGCAGCATTCGGGCAGATACGCAGTATTTT	CASSIRADTQYF
TRBD2	TRBV14	few	TRBJ2-1	TGTGCCAGCAGCCAAGATGAGCGGGAGGGCCACTATGAGCAGTTCTTC	CASSQDEREGHYEQFF
.	TRBV6-1	.	TRBJ1-4	TGTGCCAGCAATCCCGATTGGGGTGAAAAACTGTTTTTT	CASNPDWGEKLFF
.	TRBV5-1	many	TRBJ2-3	TGTGCCAGCAGCTTAGAGGGGGGGAGCACAGATACGCAGTATTTT	CASSLEGGSTDTQYF
.	TRBV2	few	TRBJ1-2	TGTGCCAGCAGTCGGGCATTAGATGGCTACACCTTC	CASSRALDGYTF
TRBD2	TRBV6-1	.	TRBJ2-5	TGTGCCAGCACGGGAGGTAGGGAGACCCAGTACTTC	CASTGGRETQYF
TRBD2	TRBV7-3	.	TRBJ2-1	TGTGCCAGCAGCTCAATGTTTACTAGCGGGATGGTGAATGAGCAGTTCTTC	CASSSMFTSGMVNEQFF
TRBD1	TRBV10-3	many	TRBJ2-1	TGTGCCATCAGTGAGTCGACCCCCCAGATGAGGGACAGCTCCTACAATGAGCAGTTCTTC	CAISESTPQMRDSSYNEQFF
.	TRBV3-1	.	TRBJ1-1	TGTGCCAGCAGTTTTTCGGGGCCTCAGGCTGAAGCTTTCTTT	CASSFSGPQAEAFF
.	TRBV12-3/TRBV12-4	.	TRBJ2-1	TGTGCCAGCAGTTTAACGCGGGATCTTAGGAATGAGCAGTTCTTC	CASSLTRDLRNEQFF
TRBD2	TRBV30	.	TRBJ2-3	TGTGCCTTGACTAGCGGGATAGATACGCAGTATTTT	CALTSGIDTQYF
.	TRBV29-1	.	TRBJ2-1	TGCAGCGTTTTCTGGGGCAATGAGCAGTTCTTC	CSVFWGNEQFF
.	TRBV3-1	.	TRBJ2-1	TGTGACAGCAGCCAAGATAGGCAGTCCACCTACAATGAGCAGTTCTTC	CDSSQDRQSTYNEQFF
.	TRBV27	many	TRBJ1-1	TGTGCCAGCAGTCTGGCCTCGAACACTGAAGCTTTCTTT	CASSLASNTEAFF
TRBD2	TRBV15	many	TRBJ2-3	TGTGCCACCAGCAGAGATACCGGACTAGCGGGAGGGGATACGCAGTATTTT	CATSRDTGLAGGDTQYF
.	TRBV7-3	many	TRBJ1-1	TGTGCCAGCAGCATTAACGACAGGAACACTGAAGCTTTCTTT	CASSINDRNTEAFF
.	TRBV7-3	.	TRBJ2-7	TGTGCCAGCAGCTTAGGGGGAGCCTATTCCTACGAGCAGTACTTC	CASSLGGAYSYEQYF
TRBD2	TRBV5-1	.	TRBJ2-7	TGCGCCAGCAGCTTGGCCGGACTAGCAACCTACGAGCAGTACTTC	CASSLAGLATYEQYF
.	TRBV3-1	few	TRBJ1-1	TGTGCCAGCAGCCCCGCGGGGAACACTGAAGCTTTCTTT	CASSPAGNTEAFF
.	TRBV5-1	many	TRBJ2-3	TGCGCCAGCAGCTTGGAGCCGAGCCCGCCCACTATAAACACAGATACGCAGTATTTT	CASSLEPSPPTINTDTQYF
.	TRBV7-9	few	TRBJ2-3	TGTGCCAGCAGCCGCCTCGGAAGGGGCCAGTATTTT	CASSRLGRGQYF
TRBD2	TRBV20-1	.	TRBJ2-2	TGCAGTGCTAGATATATTACCCCCGGGACTAACGCGAACACCGGGGAGCTGTTTTTT	CSARYITPGTNANTGELFF
.	TRBV5-1	many	TRBJ2-1	TGCGCCAGCAGCCCAAACCTCAGCTATGAGCAGTTCTTC	CASSPNLSYEQFF
TRBD2	TRBV11-2	few	TRBJ2-7	TGTGCCAGCAGCTTAGCCTCATGGCGGGAGACCTACGAGCAGTACTTC	CASSLASWRETYEQYF
TRBD1	TRBV9	.	TRBJ1-5	TGTGCCAGCAGCCATGACGGGACAGGGGTTCAGCCCCAGCATTTT	CASSHDGTGVQPQHF
TRBD1	TRBV29-1	.	TRBJ2-7	TGCAGCGTTGGTCACAGGGGCCCGCTCCACTACGAGCAGTACTTC	CSVGHRGPLHYEQYF
TRBD2	TRBV19	once	TRBJ2-7	TGTACCAGTAGTATGACTAGCGGCTCCTACGACCAGTACTTC	CTSSMTSGSYDQYF
TRBD1	TRBV29-1	many	TRBJ2-5	TGCAGCGTTGAAGATTTAGGGCCTAACAGGGGTGAAGAGACCCAGTACTTC	CSVEDLGPNRGEETQYF
TRBD1	TRBV12-3/TRBV12-4	many	TRBJ2-3	TGTGCCAGCAGTCGGGGTACCGGGACAGGGGCAGATACGCAGTATTTT	CASSRGTGTGADTQYF
.	TRBV5-1	few	TRBJ1-5	TGCGCCAGCAGTTATGCGGGGGATCAGCCCCAGCATTTT	CASSYAGDQPQHF
TRBD2	TRBV5-1	.	TRBJ2-6	TGCGCCAGCAGCTGGCTCCAAAGCGGGACCGGGGCCAACGTCCTGACTTTC	CASSWLQSGTGANVLTF
TRBD2	TRBV5-1	few	TRBJ2-3	TGCGCCAGCAGCTTGGTTAGCGGGAGGGCCCCCACAGATACGCAGTATTTT	CASSLVSGRAPTDTQYF
TRBD2	TRBV7-9	.	TRBJ2-1	TGTGCCAGCAGCTTCGGACTAGCGGGACTTATCGAGCAGTTCTTC	CASSFGLAGLIEQFF
.	TRBV27	few	TRBJ1-2	TGTGCCAGCAGTTCTGGGGAGACTCCGGGTGGCTACACCTTC	CASSSGETPGGYTF
TRBD1	TRBV27	.	TRBJ1-1	TGTGCCAGCAGTAATCGACAGGGGACCAACACTGAAGCTTTCTTT	CASSNRQGTNTEAFF
.	TRBV4-2	.	TRBJ2-3	TGTGCCAGCAGCCAGGGCCGTACGCAGTATTTT	CASSQGRTQYF
.	TRBV5-5	few	TRBJ1-2	TGTGCCAGCTTTGGCGAAAACTATGGCTACACCTTC	CASFGENYGYTF